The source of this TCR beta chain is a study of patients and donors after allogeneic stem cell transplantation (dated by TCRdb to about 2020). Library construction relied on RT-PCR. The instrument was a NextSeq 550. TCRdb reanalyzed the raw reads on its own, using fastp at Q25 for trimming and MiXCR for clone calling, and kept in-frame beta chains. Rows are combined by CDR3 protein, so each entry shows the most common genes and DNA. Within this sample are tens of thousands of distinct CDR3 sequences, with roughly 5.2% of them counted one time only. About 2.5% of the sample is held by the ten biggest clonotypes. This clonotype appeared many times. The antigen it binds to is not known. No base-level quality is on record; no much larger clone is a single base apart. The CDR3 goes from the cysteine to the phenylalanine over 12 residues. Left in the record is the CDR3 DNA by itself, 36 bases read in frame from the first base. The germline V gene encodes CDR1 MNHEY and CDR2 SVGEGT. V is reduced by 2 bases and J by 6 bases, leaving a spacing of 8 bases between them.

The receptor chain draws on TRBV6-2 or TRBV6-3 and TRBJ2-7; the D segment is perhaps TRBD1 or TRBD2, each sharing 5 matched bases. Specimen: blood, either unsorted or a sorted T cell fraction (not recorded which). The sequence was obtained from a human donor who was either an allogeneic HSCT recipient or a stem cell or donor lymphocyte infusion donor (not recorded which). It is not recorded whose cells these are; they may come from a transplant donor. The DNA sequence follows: TGTGCCAGCAGTTACGTTGGGGGCGAGCAGTACTTC. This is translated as CASSYVGGEQYF.